The source of this T cell receptor (beta chain) is a study of blood T cell repertoires in COVID-19. As for the study in general: Material from acute and convalescent COVID-19 was sourced from the United States, Italy and Spain. The analysed material was cDNA or gDNA that came from T cells, B-cell-depleted T cells, or PBMCs.

Germline V gives CDR1 SGHRS, CDR2 YFSETQ. V was cut by 0 bases and J by 0 bases, with 6 bases left in between. CDR3 length: 15 residues. Original analysis: Amplification of reference gene primers provided the estimated nucleated cell counts. TCRdb's table, derived via immunoSEQ multiplex PCR, lists solely in-frame clones and lacks some. The D gene and trimming were derived from the DNA, and the V and J assignments and clone size from that table. The table shows about 240,000 clones, with around 83% occurring only once. This sequence joins TRBV5-1 and TRBJ2-2; TRBD1 is a possible D gene (5 bases). Sequencing was carried out using peripheral blood. This clonotype was obtained from a woman aged 60 to 75 with active or convalescent COVID-19. As DNA, the CDR3 is TGCGCCAGCAGCTTGGGACAGACGAACACCGGGGAGCTGTTTTTT. As protein: CASSLGQTNTGELFF.